This T cell receptor beta chain was sequenced in a study of shared clonotypes between healthy human individuals. Study-level results: Few donors restricted represented genetic and exposure-history diversity.

Donors, without exception, were Caucasian adults residing in Nashville, Tennessee. Regarding this clone: Antigen specificity is unknown.

Each subset's genomic DNA was split evenly across several immunoSEQ plates. Clones were sequenced by immunoSEQ multiplex PCR, and TCRdb holds only the in-frame ones, with some missing. The sample lists approximately 500,000 clones, about 78% occurring once. CDR1 and CDR2 (germline): MDHEN, SYDVKM. The CDR3 is 14 amino acids. This sequence joins TRBV28 and TRBJ2-5, with D perhaps being TRBD1 or TRBD2 (6 bases each). TRBJ2-7 matches the DNA end more closely, so the J call is doubtful. The receptor comes from a woman between 40 and 50 years old in good health. Some clones in this sample may be carry-over from other donors' samples. The sample taken for sequencing was PBMCs. This CDR3 is CASSLYREAYEQYF. CDR3 in DNA: TGTGCCAGCAGTTTATACAGGGAGGCCTACGAGCAGTACTTC.